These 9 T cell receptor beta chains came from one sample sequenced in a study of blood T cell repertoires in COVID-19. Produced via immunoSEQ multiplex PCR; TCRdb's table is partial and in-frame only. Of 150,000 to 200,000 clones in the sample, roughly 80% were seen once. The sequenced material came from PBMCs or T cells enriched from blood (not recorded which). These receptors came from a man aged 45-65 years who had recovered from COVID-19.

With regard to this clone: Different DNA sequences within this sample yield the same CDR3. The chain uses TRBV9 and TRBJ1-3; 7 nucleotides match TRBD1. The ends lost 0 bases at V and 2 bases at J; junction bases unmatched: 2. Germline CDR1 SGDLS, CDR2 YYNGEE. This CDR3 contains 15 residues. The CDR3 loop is CASSVGQGTGNTIYF. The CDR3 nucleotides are TGTGCCAGCAGCGTAGGACAGGGAACTGGAAACACCATATATTTT.

CDR3 coding DNA: TGTGCCAGCAGCCCCAGCGAGGCCTCTGGAAACACCATATATTTT. It yields the protein CASSPSEASGNTIYF. The chain has TRBV3-1 (or the pseudogene TRBV3-2) and TRBJ1-3, with unresolved D. The V end lost 4 bases, the J end lost 0 bases, and 10 bases lay between the germline ends. In germline, CDR1 is LGHDT, CDR2 YNNKEL (reference sequence). CDR3 length: 15 amino acids.

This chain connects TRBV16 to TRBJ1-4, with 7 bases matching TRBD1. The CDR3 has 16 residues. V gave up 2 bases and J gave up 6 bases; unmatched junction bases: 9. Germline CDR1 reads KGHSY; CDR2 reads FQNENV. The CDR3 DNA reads TGTGCCAGCAGCCAACGCCTTGACAGGGAGTATGAAAAACTGTTTTTT. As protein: CASSQRLDREYEKLFF.

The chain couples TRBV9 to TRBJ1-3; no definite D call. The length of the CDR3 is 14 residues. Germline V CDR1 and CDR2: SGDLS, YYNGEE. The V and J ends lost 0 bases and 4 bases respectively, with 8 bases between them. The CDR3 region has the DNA TGTGCCAGCAGCGTAGAAGGGAGAGGAAACACCATATATTTT. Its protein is CASSVEGRGNTIYF.

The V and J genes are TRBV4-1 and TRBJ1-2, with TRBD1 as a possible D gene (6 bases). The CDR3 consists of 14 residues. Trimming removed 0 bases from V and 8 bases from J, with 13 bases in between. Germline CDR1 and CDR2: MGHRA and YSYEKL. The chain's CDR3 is CASSQEGTRSGYTF. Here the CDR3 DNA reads TGCGCCAGCAGCCAAGAAGGGACACGCTCGGGCTACACCTTC.

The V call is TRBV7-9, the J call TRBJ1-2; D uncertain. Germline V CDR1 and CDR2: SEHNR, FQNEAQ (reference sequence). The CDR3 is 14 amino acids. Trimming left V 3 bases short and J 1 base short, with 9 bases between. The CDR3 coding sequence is TGTGCCAGCAGCTTTGACGGGAATAACTATGGCTACACCTTC. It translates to CASSFDGNNYGYTF. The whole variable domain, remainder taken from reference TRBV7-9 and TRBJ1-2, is DTGVSQNPRHKITKRGQNVTFRCDPISEHNRLYWYRQTLGQGPEFLTYFQNEAQLEKSRLLSDRFSAERPKGSFSTLEIQRTEQGDSAMYLCASSFDGNNYGYTFGSGTRLTVV.

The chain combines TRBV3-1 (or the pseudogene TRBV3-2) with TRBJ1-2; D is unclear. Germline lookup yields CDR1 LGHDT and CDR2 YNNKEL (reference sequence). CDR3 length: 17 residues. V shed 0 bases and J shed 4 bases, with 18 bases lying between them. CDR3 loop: CASSQDRGGGLGYGYTF. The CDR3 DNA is TGTGCCAGCAGCCAAGATCGAGGAGGTGGGCTGGGCTATGGCTACACCTTC.

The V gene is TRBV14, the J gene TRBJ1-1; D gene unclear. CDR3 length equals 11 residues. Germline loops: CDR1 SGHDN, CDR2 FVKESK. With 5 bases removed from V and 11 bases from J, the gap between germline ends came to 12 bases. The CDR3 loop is CASSTGVGAFF. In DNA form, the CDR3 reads TGTGCCAGCAGCACCGGAGTCGGCGCTTTCTTT.

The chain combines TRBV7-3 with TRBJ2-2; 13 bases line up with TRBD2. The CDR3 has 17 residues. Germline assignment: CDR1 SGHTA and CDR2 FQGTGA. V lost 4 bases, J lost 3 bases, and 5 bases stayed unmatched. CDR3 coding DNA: TGTGCCAGCAGCTCCTCCGGGACTAGCGGGGACACCGGGGAGCTGTTTTTT. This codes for CASSSSGTSGDTGELFF.